Listed below are T cell receptor beta chains from one sample, sequenced in a study of early stage breast cancer tumors. Produced via immunoSEQ multiplex PCR; TCRdb's table is partial and in-frame only. The data show about 50,000 clones, roughly 78% seen once. Sequenced: blood. All receptors derive from a person aged 40 to 50 with breast cancer. The CDR3 runs from the conserved cysteine through the conserved F or W. The D gene is left open where the match is weak. Rows may omit the clone size; those that give it use once, few, many or a size class.

cdr3_nt cdr3_aa v_call d_call j_call clone_size
TGTGCCAGCAGCCCTACCCCCGGGACAGATTTAGCCTACGAGCAGTACTTC CASSPTPGTDLAYEQYF TRBV7-9 TRBD1 TRBJ2-7 .
TGTGCCAGCAGTGAGTGGAGCGAGCAGTACTTC CASSEWSEQYF TRBV2 . TRBJ2-7 few
TGTGCCAGCAGCCCCTATTGGACAGGGAGCGACGAGCAGTACTTC CASSPYWTGSDEQYF TRBV4-2 TRBD1 TRBJ2-7 .
TGTGCCATCAGTGAGTTGAACACCGGCTACGAGCAGTACTTC CAISELNTGYEQYF TRBV10-3 . TRBJ2-7 .
TGTGCCAGCAGCGCGCCTCCGGGACAGGAAGGAAACACCATATATTTT CASSAPPGQEGNTIYF TRBV25-1 TRBD1 TRBJ1-3 once
TGTGCCAGCAGCTCCGGGACGGCAGACCCTGAAGCTTTCTTT CASSSGTADPEAFF TRBV7-3 . TRBJ1-1 few
TGTGCCAGTATAGACAGGGACGGACAGCCCCAGCATTTT CASIDRDGQPQHF TRBV19 TRBD1 TRBJ1-5 few
TGTGCCTGGATAGTCTTTGGTGGCGATACGCAGTATTTT CAWIVFGGDTQYF TRBV30 . TRBJ2-3 once
TGTGCCAGCAGCCCAGATGCGTCGGCTTTCTTT CASSPDASAFF TRBV2 . TRBJ1-1 .
TGTGCCAGCAGCTTAGGACGGACAGGGGGACAAGAGACCCAGTACTTC CASSLGRTGGQETQYF TRBV11-3 TRBD1 TRBJ2-5 .
TGTGCCAGCTCACGGGCGGGGGGGCCCCAGCATTTT CASSRAGGPQHF TRBV18 . TRBJ1-5 .
TGTGCCAGCAGTGAAATGCTACAGCCGCATCAGCCCCAGCATTTT CASSEMLQPHQPQHF TRBV6-1 . TRBJ1-5 .
TGTGCCAGCAGCTTAATCTTGAACACCGGGGAGCTGTTTTTT CASSLILNTGELFF TRBV7-3 . TRBJ2-2 .
TGTGCCAGCAGCTTGAGCGGGGTCTACAATGAGCAGTTCTTC CASSLSGVYNEQFF TRBV11-3 TRBD2 TRBJ2-1 .
TGTGCCAGCAGTATTCTACAGGGGACAACTAACTATGGCTACACCTTC CASSILQGTTNYGYTF TRBV6-6 TRBD1 TRBJ1-2 .
TGTGCCATCAGTGAGTCCTTGTACGAGCAGTACTTC CAISESLYEQYF TRBV10-3 . TRBJ2-7 .
TGTGCCAGCAGCTTGGGGGGGTCAAAGGGGACCCAGTACTTC CASSLGGSKGTQYF TRBV5-4 . TRBJ2-5 .
TGTGCCAGTACCTTATATGGGACCGCAAGGAACACTGAAGCTTTCTTT CASTLYGTARNTEAFF TRBV19 . TRBJ1-1 .
TGTGCCAGCAGTCGGGACACCAACTATGGCTACACCTTC CASSRDTNYGYTF TRBV2 . TRBJ1-2 .
TGTGCCAGCAGTGTCGGCCAGCCCTCTAACTATGGCTACACCTTC CASSVGQPSNYGYTF TRBV2 . TRBJ1-2 .
TGTGCCAGCAGTTACGAACAAGACTATGGCTACACCTTC CASSYEQDYGYTF TRBV6-6 . TRBJ1-2 few
TGTGCCAGCAGCACCGCAGCGGGGGGCCCCTACGAGCAGTACTTC CASSTAAGGPYEQYF TRBV6-1 TRBD2 TRBJ2-7 .
TGTGCCAGCAGCCCCCCCGGGAGCCTCTACTACGAGCAGTACTTC CASSPPGSLYYEQYF TRBV11-3 . TRBJ2-7 .
TGCGCCAGCAGCCAAGATGGGGCCGGGAGGACCAAAAACATTCAGTACTTC CASSQDGAGRTKNIQYF TRBV4-1 TRBD2 TRBJ2-4 .
TGTGCCAGCAGCGTAGTCGGCGGCGGGGGGAGCATTCAGTACTTC CASSVVGGGGSIQYF TRBV9 TRBD2 TRBJ2-4 .
TGTGCCAGCAGTGAAGCCCACCGGGGGCCTGGCTATGGCTACACCTTC CASSEAHRGPGYGYTF TRBV6-1 . TRBJ1-2 few
TGTGCCAGCAAGAGACAGGGGGACGCTGAAGCTTTCTTT CASKRQGDAEAFF TRBV6-1 TRBD1 TRBJ1-1 .
TGCAGCGTTGAAGCGGCGTCCCAAGAGACCCAGTACTTC CSVEAASQETQYF TRBV29-1 . TRBJ2-5 .
TGCGCCAGCAGCTGGGACAGATACACTGAAGCTTTCTTT CASSWDRYTEAFF TRBV5-1 TRBD1 TRBJ1-1 .
TGTGCCAGCAGTTCCAGTAACTATGGCTACACCTTC CASSSSNYGYTF TRBV28 . TRBJ1-2 few
TGTGCCAGCAGAATAGGGGCAGGGTTTGGTCAAGACCTCTATGGCTACACCTTC CASRIGAGFGQDLYGYTF TRBV5-4 . TRBJ1-2 .
TGTGCCAGCAGTTATAAGGGCGCCTACGAGCAGTACTTC CASSYKGAYEQYF TRBV6-5 . TRBJ2-7 .
TGTGCCAGCCAGCGACTAGCGGGAGCATCCTACAATGAGCAGTTCTTC CASQRLAGASYNEQFF TRBV7-6 TRBD2 TRBJ2-1 .
TGTGCCAGCTCACCACCGTTAACGTTATGGCAGGGTCGTACTGGCTACACCTTC CASSPPLTLWQGRTGYTF TRBV18 . TRBJ1-2 .
TGTGCCAGCAGTGAAGCGGTCTTTACGTGGTACACCTTC CASSEAVFTWYTF TRBV6-1 . TRBJ1-2 .
TGTGCCAGCACCCCGGGGGCAGCTTTTAATGAAAAACTGTTTTTT CASTPGAAFNEKLFF TRBV6-1 . TRBJ1-4 .
TGTGCCTGGAGTGACACGGACAGGGCGGGTCAGCCCCAGCATTTT CAWSDTDRAGQPQHF TRBV30 TRBD1 TRBJ1-5 .
TGTGCCAGCAGTTACCAGGGCCCGGGGGTGAACACTGAAGCTTTCTTT CASSYQGPGVNTEAFF TRBV6-5 . TRBJ1-1 .
TGTGCCAGCACCCAGGGTAGCCCGAACAATGAGCAGTTCTTC CASTQGSPNNEQFF TRBV6-5 . TRBJ2-1 .
TGTGCCAGCAGTCGGACTAGCGGGGCCGGGGAGCTGTTTTTT CASSRTSGAGELFF TRBV27 TRBD2 TRBJ2-2 .
TGTGCCACCAGCAGAGAGGCTAGTCTCGGGGAGCTGTTTTTT CATSREASLGELFF TRBV15 . TRBJ2-2 .
TGTGCCAGCAGCTCAGTTCCCCGGACGGTCTCTGGAAACACCATATATTTT CASSSVPRTVSGNTIYF TRBV7-2 . TRBJ1-3 .
TGTGCCAGCAGCTTAGGACTAGCGGGGAATGATGAGCAGTACTTC CASSLGLAGNDEQYF TRBV11-3 TRBD2 TRBJ2-7 .
TGTGCCAGCAGCTTACAGGAAAAACTGTTTTTT CASSLQEKLFF TRBV7-9 . TRBJ1-4 medium-sized
TGTGCCAGCAGCCGATCCACGGGGGGCTTTAATTTGAACACTGAAGCTTTCTTT CASSRSTGGFNLNTEAFF TRBV4-2 . TRBJ1-1 .